This T cell receptor beta chain was identified in a study of molecular identifiers for immune sequencing clone quantification. For bulk TCR libraries, previously described methods and listed TCR primers were used. TCRdb reprocessed the PCR reads via MiXCR and lists one record per CDR3 protein. The table includes over 600,000 distinct CDR3 sequences, about 20% detected once. CDR1 and CDR2 (germline): LGHNA, YSLEER. The CDR3 has 14 residues. Concerning this clonotype: The antigen is undetermined. A much larger clone lies a single base off, so this may be a read error.

Libraries of naive CD8 T cells were made from 20,000 to 1,000,000 sorted cells. They used 10%, 30% or 50% RNA. Study results and caveats: Spike-in Jurkat TCR RNA from a single cell reportedly registered among one million naive cells.

The sequenced material came from naive CD8+ T cells from blood, with Jurkat cell RNA spiked in. Subset noted: FACS-sorted CD8+CD4-CCR7+CD45RA+ naive T cells. This chain links TRBV4-3 with TRBJ2-2, with D possibly TRBD2 on 5 matching bases. The TCR sequence derives from a human donor in good health. Some libraries in this study had Jurkat cell RNA spiked in. The CDR3 coding sequence is TGCGCCAGCAGCCAAGTATCAGGCGCCGGGGAGCTGGTTTTT. Amino acids: CASSQVSGAGELVF.